These 17 T cell receptor beta chains were all obtained from the same sample, sequenced in a study of cytomegalovirus exposure and HLA in healthy donors. The PCR ran on 60 Vbeta and 13 Jbeta primers. The table came from immunoSEQ multiplex PCR; TCRdb's copy has only in-frame clones and leaves some out. This sample has about 160,000 clones, with roughly 78% found just once. Sequencing input: PBMCs. Source of these receptors: a man between 35 and 55 years old in good health and CMV-seropositive.

The sample holds one count of this clone. The rearrangement joins TRBV4-2 to TRBJ1-2; the D is unclear. CDR3 length: 12 amino acids. Germline V CDR1 and CDR2: LGHNA, YNFKEQ. The ends were cut back, 3 bases at V and 8 bases at J, with 10 bases in the middle. CDR3 loop: CASSQTRFGYTF. For the CDR3, the DNA is TGTGCCAGCAGCCAGACTCGGTTCGGCTACACCTTC.

The chain joins TRBV7-3 to TRBJ1-1; D call uncertain. The germline V gene encodes CDR1 SGHTA and CDR2 FQGTGA. Trimming removed 7 bases at V and 1 base at J, with 13 bases between. This CDR3 region has 14 residues. The CDR3 protein is CASNAGRENTEAFF. The CDR3 DNA follows: TGTGCCAGCAACGCCGGACGGGAGAACACTGAAGCTTTCTTT.

This chain joins TRBV19 and TRBJ1-1; TRBD1 is a possible D gene (5 bases). CDR1 is LNHDA and CDR2 is SQIVND in the germline V gene (reference sequence). The length of the CDR3 is 17 residues. Trimming pared 3 bases from V and 1 base from J, leaving 18 bases between. The CDR3 bases are TGTGCCAGTAGTATTGCCCAGGAGGGGAACGGGAACACTGAAGCTTTCTTT. It translates to CASSIAQEGNGNTEAFF.

The chain carries TRBV18 and TRBJ2-7, with a possible D match to TRBD1 (5 bases). This CDR3 has 16 residues. The germline gives CDR1 KGHSH, CDR2 LQKENI. The V end was cut by 0 bases, the J end by 2 bases, with 14 bases between. The CDR3 protein is CASSPPTESITYEQYF. The CDR3 nucleotides are TGTGCCAGCTCACCACCGACAGAATCCATTACCTACGAGCAGTACTTC.

Worth noting for this clone: Other DNA sequences in this sample translate to the same CDR3. The V and J genes are TRBV6-5 and TRBJ1-5, with TRBD1 identical over 8 bases. Trimming cost V 6 bases and J 6 bases; bases outside gene matches: 4. Germline CDR1 and CDR2: MNHEY and SVGAGI. CDR3 length: 13 residues. CDR3 residues: CASRQGVGQPQHF. The CDR3 coding sequence is TGTGCCAGCAGACAGGGGGTAGGTCAGCCCCAGCATTTT.

V usage is TRBV10-3 and J usage is TRBJ2-3; D call uncertain. Germline V gene data show CDR1 as ENHRY and CDR2 as SYGVKD. The CDR3 is 18 amino acids. The V and J ends lost 10 bases and 0 bases respectively, with 26 bases between them. This CDR3 reads CATLPRLGRSFSTDTQYF. CDR3 in DNA: TGTGCCACCCTGCCCCGCCTAGGAAGAAGTTTTAGCACAGATACGCAGTATTTT.

The chain uses TRBV2 and TRBJ1-6; TRBD1 is a possible D gene (5 bases). The CDR3 is 16 amino acids. Germline lookup yields CDR1 SNHLY and CDR2 FYNNEI. Trimming took 6 bases from V and 6 from J, leaving 18 bases between them. The CDR3 DNA reads TGTGCCAGCAGCCGTCCAGGGCTCTCGGGTAATTCACCCCTCCACTTT. This codes for CASSRPGLSGNSPLHF.

The chain is built from TRBV6-1 and TRBJ1-1; maybe TRBD1 (6 bases). Per the germline V gene, CDR1 is MNHNS and CDR2 is SASEGT. The length of the CDR3 is 15 residues. V was pared by 7 bases and J by 9 bases, with 24 bases between. The CDR3: CASTLPGGFLSQAFF. The CDR3 DNA sequence: TGTGCCAGCACTTTGCCGGGGGGCTTTTTGAGCCAAGCTTTCTTT.

This clone was seen just once. The chain couples TRBV4-1 to TRBJ1-4; 10 nucleotides line up with TRBD1. The J segment lost 8 bases and the V segment lost 5 bases, leaving 8 bases of the junction unmatched. The germline V gene encodes CDR1 MGHRA and CDR2 YSYEKL. The CDR3 sequence is 15 residues long. The CDR3 region is CASSVIRDRGEKLFF. CDR3 DNA sequence: TGCGCCAGCAGCGTCATTAGGGACAGGGGAGAAAAACTGTTTTTT.

The table lists this clone with a few counts. In DNA form, the CDR3 reads TGTGCCCCGGGTCGGAACACTGAAGCTTTCTTT. The encoded protein is CAPGRNTEAFF. This rearrangement joins TRBV7-9 to TRBJ1-1; unclear D gene. V lost 11 bases to trimming and J lost 1 base, with 8 bases between them. Per the germline V gene, CDR1 is SEHNR and CDR2 is FQNEAQ (reference sequence). This CDR3 spans 11 amino acids.

The chain uses TRBV25-1 and TRBJ2-3; D may be TRBD1 (7 bases). V was clipped by 0 bases and J by 6 bases, with 13 bases between them. The CDR3 extends over 15 amino acids. From germline, CDR1 is MGHDK and CDR2 SYGVNS. Here the CDR3 reads CASSEYETGRDTQYF. As DNA, the CDR3 is TGTGCCAGCAGTGAATATGAGACAGGGAGGGATACGCAGTATTTT.

V gene TRBV2 combines with J gene TRBJ1-4; TRBD1 matches 10 bases. The V and J ends lost 6 bases and 7 bases, in that order; junction bases with no gene match: 8. This CDR3 contains 15 residues. The V gene's germline CDR1 is SNHLY and CDR2 FYNNEI. In DNA, the CDR3 is TGTGCCAGCAGCTCCGACAGGGGGCTAAGTGAAAAACTGTTTTTT. Protein: CASSSDRGLSEKLFF.

V gene TRBV2 combines with J gene TRBJ2-7; 8 positions agree with TRBD1. The CDR3 runs 15 residues. V dropped 3 bases and J dropped 4; count of bases not matched to a gene: 8. Germline CDR1 SNHLY, CDR2 FYNNEI. CDR3 loop: CASSDPDRGRYEQYF. The CDR3 DNA is TGTGCCAGCAGTGACCCAGACAGGGGTCGGTACGAGCAGTACTTC.

CDR3 residues: CATSRDGASLYGYTF. The DNA for the CDR3 is TGTGCCACCAGCAGAGATGGGGCGAGCCTCTATGGCTACACCTTC. The gene calls are TRBV15 and TRBJ1-2; possibly TRBD1 for D (5 bases). The germline V and J ends were trimmed by 0 bases and 4 bases, with 12 bases remaining between them. The CDR3 consists of 15 residues. Germline CDR1 reads LNHNV; CDR2 reads YYDKDF (reference sequence).

The chain employs TRBV19 and TRBJ2-7; 8 bases align to TRBD1. This CDR3 spans 15 amino acids. Unmatched junction bases numbered 8, after V lost 6 bases and J lost 1 base. The V gene's germline CDR1 is LNHDA and CDR2 SQIVND (reference sequence). The CDR3 spells CASRDRGDVSYEQYF. CDR3 in DNA: TGTGCCAGTAGAGACAGGGGCGATGTTTCCTACGAGCAGTACTTC.

The genes are TRBV10-3 and TRBJ2-7; 10 bases align to TRBD1. Germline trimming cut 8 bases from V and 0 bases from J; bases unmatched to any gene: 13. The CDR3 length is 17 residues. CDR1 and CDR2 from the germline V gene are ENHRY and SYGVKD. For the CDR3, the DNA is TGTGCCATCGAGTCTGGCTCGGGACAGGGGCTCTCCTACGAGCAGTACTTC. Translation gives CAIESGSGQGLSYEQYF.

This chain connects TRBV7-9 to TRBJ2-1; D is perhaps TRBD1 (6 bases). CDR3 length: 14 residues. Trimming shortened V by 8 bases and J by 0 bases, and 11 bases separated the two germline ends. CDR1 SEHNR and CDR2 FQNEAQ come from the germline V gene (reference sequence). In DNA, the CDR3 is TGTGCCAGCGGGGACACGAGCTCCTACAATGAGCAGTTCTTC. Protein product: CASGDTSSYNEQFF.